A selection of T cell receptor beta chains follows, all from one sample in a study of vaccination effects on CD4 cells after COVID-19. Profiled with immunoSEQ multiplex PCR; TCRdb holds only in-frame clones, not every one. This table holds tens of thousands of clones, roughly 76% found once. These TCRs are of unknown antigen specificity. The source was CD4+ T cells from PBMCs cultured with SARS-CoV-2 spike peptides, collected after COVID-19 vaccination. These receptors all come from a human donor who received a COVID-19 vaccine. Some clones in this sample may be carry-over from other donors' samples. Both conserved end residues are part of each CDR3.

V: TRBV18
J: TRBJ2-5
CDR3: CASSRERAKETQYF

V: TRBV5-1
J: TRBJ2-1
CDR3: CASSHMDSSYNEQFF

V: TRBV18
J: TRBJ1-1
CDR3: CASSPRQTMNTEAFF

V: TRBV7-2
J: TRBJ2-3
CDR3: CASSPRRVGTDTQYF

V: TRBV6-2/TRBV6-3
J: TRBJ1-5
CDR3: CASSPGHSNQPQHF

V: TRBV7-2
J: TRBJ2-1
CDR3: CASSLVGGPFDEQFF

V: TRBV5-8
J: TRBJ1-5
CDR3: CASMYSGGQPQHF

V: TRBV4-3
J: TRBJ2-3
CDR3: CASSQENTRYTDTQYF

V: TRBV24-1
J: TRBJ2-5
CDR3: CATSDLQGAQYF

V: TRBV10-2
J: TRBJ1-4
CDR3: CASRSTGGNEKLFF

V: TRBV28
J: TRBJ1-5
CDR3: CASSLGSHSNQPQHF

V: TRBV18
J: TRBJ1-1
CDR3: CASSLAQGSAEAFF

V: TRBV6-6
J: TRBJ2-6
CDR3: CASESYGANVLTF

V: TRBV7-9
J: TRBJ2-5
CDR3: CASSLQGCEERLQETQYF

V: TRBV19
J: TRBJ2-1
CDR3: CASSGGTGLYNEQFF

V: TRBV7-9
J: TRBJ2-2
CDR3: CASSLSGAVTGELFF

V: TRBV24-1
J: TRBJ1-5
CDR3: CATSVGDRNNQPQHF

V: TRBV5-4
J: TRBJ2-1
CDR3: CASSLPGTPRNEQFF

V: TRBV3-1/TRBV3-2
J: TRBJ2-2
CDR3: CASSPAGGENTGELFF

V: TRBV27
J: TRBJ2-3
CDR3: CASRMGGTDTQYF

V: TRBV4-2
J: TRBJ1-1
CDR3: CASKDPGQGSTEAFF

V: TRBV9
J: TRBJ1-1
CDR3: CASSVVMGGEAFF

V: TRBV7-3
J: TRBJ1-2
CDR3: CASSQTYPPVGYGYTF

V: TRBV3-1/TRBV3-2
J: TRBJ1-4
CDR3: CASSLEGRLFF

V: TRBV27
J: TRBJ2-2
CDR3: CASRVLAGGPRTGELFF

V: TRBV7-8
J: TRBJ2-5
CDR3: CASSYLGQGGKETQYF

V: TRBV4-3
J: TRBJ1-3
CDR3: CASSRTGGPGNTIYF

V: TRBV7-2
J: TRBJ1-5
CDR3: CASSLYWNQPQHF

V: TRBV11-2
J: TRBJ2-2
CDR3: CASGRTGELFF

V: TRBV5-4
J: TRBJ2-5
CDR3: CASSFPDRGGSETQYF

V: TRBV6-2/TRBV6-3
J: TRBJ2-5
CDR3: CASSYRGGTETQYF

V: TRBV19
J: TRBJ2-3
CDR3: CASSPLKRGAADTQYF

V: TRBV3-1/TRBV3-2
J: TRBJ2-4
CDR3: CASSQGLAGKNIQYF

V: TRBV19
J: TRBJ1-5
CDR3: CASSILPGNQPQHF

V: TRBV19
J: TRBJ2-3
CDR3: CASSHDRGADTQYF

V: TRBV7-8
J: TRBJ2-1
CDR3: CASSIRTGDNEQFF

V: TRBV19
J: TRBJ1-2
CDR3: CASTFDRDRNYGYTF

V: TRBV30
J: TRBJ2-2
CDR3: CAWIGTGRAGELFF

V: TRBV7-9
J: TRBJ1-2
CDR3: CASSLASLIANYGYTF

V: TRBV19
J: TRBJ2-6
CDR3: CASSIDHRRWSGANVLTF

V: TRBV19
J: TRBJ1-4
CDR3: CASTKGTLGEKLFF

V: TRBV6-6
J: TRBJ1-1
CDR3: CASSSSRDTEAFF

V: TRBV10-2
J: TRBJ1-1
CDR3: CASRLDGRGTEAFF

V: TRBV5-6
J: TRBJ2-1
CDR3: CASSKDRGLDEQFF

V: TRBV18
J: TRBJ1-3
CDR3: CASSPDLYSGNTIYF

V: TRBV24-1
J: TRBJ2-3
CDR3: CATSLGGIADTQYF

V: TRBV24-1
J: TRBJ2-1
CDR3: CATSDRNRGAPRQDEQFF

V: TRBV6-5
J: TRBJ1-2
CDR3: CASSYEGQGTVGYTF

V: TRBV24-1
J: TRBJ2-3
CDR3: CATSGAADTQYF

V: TRBV4-1
J: TRBJ1-1
CDR3: CASSLDPRRGMGTEAFF

V: TRBV12-3/TRBV12-4
J: TRBJ1-2
CDR3: CASSSSGTYGYTF